The source of this TCR beta chain is a study of cytomegalovirus exposure and HLA in healthy donors. Study outcomes and limitations: Reportedly, cytomegalovirus status was diagnosed with high sensitivity and specificity. Over 150 TCR beta chains were listed as cytomegalovirus-associated.

Comments on this clone: Its specificity is unknown.

Using immunoSEQ multiplex PCR, the repertoire was profiled, and TCRdb retains in-frame clones only, with some absent. This sample yields 95,000 to 150,000 clones, of which around 90% are seen a single time; 1.5% to 2% belongs to the top ten. V was cut by 1 base and J by 13 bases, with 11 bases left in between. The CDR3 has 12 amino acids. Germline V gives CDR1 SEHNR, CDR2 FQNEAQ (reference sequence). The chain recombines TRBV7-9 with TRBJ2-1; D gene ambiguous. Sequencing was performed on PBMCs. This clonotype was sampled from a young woman in good health and CMV-seronegative. The CDR3 DNA is TGTGCCAGCAGCTTAGGCCTATGGGCTCAGTTCTTC. Its translation: CASSLGLWAQFF. Variable domain in full (rest from reference TRBV7-9 and TRBJ2-1): DTGVSQNPRHKITKRGQNVTFRCDPISEHNRLYWYRQTLGQGPEFLTYFQNEAQLEKSRLLSDRFSAERPKGSFSTLEIQRTEQGDSAMYLCASSLGLWAQFFGPGTRLTVL.